This T cell receptor beta chain emerged from a study of OX40 agonist ivuxolimab in advanced cancers. A note on the overall study: Ivuxolimab was an agonistic, fully human IgG2 monoclonal antibody directed against OX40 (CD134), a costimulatory receptor. Prior anti-PD-1, anti-PD-L1 or anti-CTLA-4 therapy was permitted, and checkpoint inhibitors had been received by about two fifths of dose-escalation patients. The point of sequencing TCRbeta in the periphery was to test whether ivuxolimab changed TCR sequence diversity and drove clonal T-cell expansion. Of the approximately 50 dose-escalation patients, hepatocellular carcinoma was present in roughly 19, melanoma in some 15, renal cell carcinoma in 9 and head and neck cancer in 9. Partial responses occurred in three dose-escalation patients, of whom one had hepatocellular carcinoma and two had cutaneous melanoma. The monotherapy dose-escalation portion (N of about 50 patients) of the phase I ivuxolimab trial is reported in the paper. Intravenous ivuxolimab was administered to patients every 2 weeks at six dose levels: 0.01, 0.1, 0.3, 1.5, 3 and 10 mg/kg. In the dose-escalation cohort, 82.7% of patients were male, and the mean age was roughly 60 years, with a range of roughly 20 to 80. The study at large found these results: On average, CD8+ T cells showed more expanded clones than CD4+ T cells after ivuxolimab. Low levels of normalized T-cell clonal expansion were also seen in some patients who did not respond. Which antigens the clonally expanded peripheral T cells were specific for was not determined. Clonal expansion of both CD4+ and CD8+ blood T cells was observed from baseline to week 6 at doses 0.1 to 3.0 mg/kg. In partial responders in the 0.1-3.0 mg/kg groups, normalized peripheral clonal expansion was found to be among the lowest, especially among CD8+ T cells.

For sequencing of the TCRbeta CDR3 region, genomic DNA was extracted from the sorted cells. The immunoSEQ Assay was used for sequencing of TCRbeta CDR3 regions. TCRdb took this table from immuneACCESS and kept in-frame rearrangements with V and J called. Such tables lack part of the clones; where checked against another copy, unresolved V genes explain under half of the gap, and the rest is unexplained. The sample records 65,000 to 70,000 clones, about 77% of which are singletons. The ten biggest clones cover 1.5% to 2% of the sample. The trial excluded patients who had a history of autoimmune disease or who were on systemic immunosuppression. In every dose cohort, peripheral blood was drawn for TCR sequencing at baseline, cycle 4 day 1, and cycle 7 day 1. The samples were drawn from a first-in-human, open-label, multicenter phase I dose-escalation trial of ivuxolimab. The trial enrolled adults with locally advanced or metastatic head and neck squamous cell, hepatocellular, melanoma or renal cell carcinoma. Before TCR sequencing, CD4+ and CD8+ T cells were separately sorted from peripheral blood.

A few counts support this clone. The antigen this receptor binds is unknown. Qualities for individual bases were not recorded, and no much larger clone is one base off. From its cysteine to its phenylalanine, the CDR3 spans 14 amino acids. Of the read, only the CDR3 DNA is kept; its 42 bases are in frame from base 1. The germline V gene (reference sequence) sets CDR1 to LNHDA and CDR2 to SQIVND. The V end gives up 5 bases and the J end 5 bases, leaving 6 bases in the junction not matched to a gene. The chain is encoded by TRBV19 joined to TRBJ1-1; 9 of the junction bases match TRBD1. The origin of this receptor is an adult with an advanced solid tumor such as melanoma, head and neck, liver or kidney cancer. Source: CD4+ or CD8+ T cells sorted from blood, taken in a trial of the OX40 agonist ivuxolimab. The nucleotides read TGTGCCAGTAGTCCGACAGGGGGGGGTACTGAAGCTTTCTTT. Translated, this is CASSPTGGGTEAFF.